The rows below give T cell receptor beta chains drawn from one sample of a study of patients and donors after allogeneic stem cell transplantation. TCRdb passed the RT-PCR reads through MiXCR, listing each CDR3 protein once. Of 150,000 to 200,000 distinct CDR3 sequences in the sample, 24% were seen once. What was sequenced was blood, either unsorted or a sorted T cell fraction (not recorded which). These receptors came from a human donor who was either an allogeneic HSCT recipient or a stem cell or donor lymphocyte infusion donor (not recorded which). It is not recorded whose cells these are; they may come from a transplant donor. The conserved cysteine and the conserved F or W are not part of the CDR3 here. Each record gives: CDR3 protein, D gene, J gene, V gene, clone size. D genes are given only for firm matches. Clone size is not always given. Where it is, it says once, few, many or a class for expanded clones.

SVEGGTGTSYEQY	TRBD1	TRBJ2-7	TRBV29-1	few
ASSLDSPNSPLH	.	TRBJ1-6	TRBV5-1	.
ASSVGVGSGDTQY	.	TRBJ2-3	TRBV9	few
AISVGAGGSYNEQF	TRBD2	TRBJ2-1	TRBV10-3	few
ASSPRTGRAF	TRBD1	TRBJ1-1	TRBV18	few
SVGRDSGYGYT	.	TRBJ1-2	TRBV20-1	.
ASSVETAVGAEAF	.	TRBJ1-1	TRBV9	few
ASSLRRTEGTTEAF	.	TRBJ1-1	TRBV12-3/TRBV12-4	.
ASIQDANPGDTQY	.	TRBJ2-3	TRBV12-3/TRBV12-4	few
ASSPRTSGTTDTQY	TRBD2	TRBJ2-3	TRBV4-1	few
ASSRDRGLEKLF	TRBD1	TRBJ1-4	TRBV12-3/TRBV12-4	many
ASSQGQGANTGELF	TRBD1	TRBJ2-2	TRBV12-3/TRBV12-4	.
ASSLTFAQGVFSPLH	TRBD1	TRBJ1-6	TRBV7-2	few
ASSSGQGHGYT	TRBD1	TRBJ1-2	TRBV12-3/TRBV12-4	few
ASSLRRLAYNEQF	.	TRBJ2-1	TRBV7-3	.
ASSFTGDHQPQH	TRBD1	TRBJ1-5	TRBV11-2	.
ASSLVVVGWPVNEQF	.	TRBJ2-1	TRBV7-2	.
ASSLVKFPSGANVLT	.	TRBJ2-6	TRBV5-1	.
ASSSYTMNTEAF	.	TRBJ1-1	TRBV27	.
ASSQDKGGVRGYT	.	TRBJ1-2	TRBV3-1	few
SVQTTLAGAGSDTQY	TRBD2	TRBJ2-3	TRBV29-1	few